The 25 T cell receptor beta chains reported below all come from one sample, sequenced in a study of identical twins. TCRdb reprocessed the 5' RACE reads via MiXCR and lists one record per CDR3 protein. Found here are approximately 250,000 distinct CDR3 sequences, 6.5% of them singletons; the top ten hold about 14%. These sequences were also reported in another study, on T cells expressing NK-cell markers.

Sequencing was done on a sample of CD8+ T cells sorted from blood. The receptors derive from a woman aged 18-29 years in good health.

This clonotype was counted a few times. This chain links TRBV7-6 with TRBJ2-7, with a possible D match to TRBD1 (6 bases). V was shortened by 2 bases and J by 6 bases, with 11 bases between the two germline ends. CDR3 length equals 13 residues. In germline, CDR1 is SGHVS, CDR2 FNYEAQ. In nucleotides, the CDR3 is TGTGCCAGCAGCTTAAGTGGGGGCTCCGAGCAGTACTTC. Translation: CASSLSGGSEQYF.

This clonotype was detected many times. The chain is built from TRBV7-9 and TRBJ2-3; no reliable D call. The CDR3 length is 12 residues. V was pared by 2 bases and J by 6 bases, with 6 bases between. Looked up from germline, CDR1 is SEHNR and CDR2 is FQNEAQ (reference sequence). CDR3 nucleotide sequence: TGTGCCAGCAGCTTACGTCCTGATACGCAGTATTTT. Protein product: CASSLRPDTQYF.

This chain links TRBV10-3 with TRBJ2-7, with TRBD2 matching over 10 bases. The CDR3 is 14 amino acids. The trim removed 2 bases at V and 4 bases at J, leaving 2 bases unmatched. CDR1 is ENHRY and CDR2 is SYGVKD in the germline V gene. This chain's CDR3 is CAISESSGRYEQYF. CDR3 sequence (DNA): TGTGCCATCAGTGAGAGTAGCGGGAGGTACGAGCAGTACTTC.

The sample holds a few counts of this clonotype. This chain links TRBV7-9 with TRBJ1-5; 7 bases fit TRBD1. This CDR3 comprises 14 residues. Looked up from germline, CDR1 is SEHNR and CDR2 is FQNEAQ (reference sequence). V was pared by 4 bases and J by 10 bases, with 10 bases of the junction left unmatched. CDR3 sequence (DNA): TGTGCCAGCAGCTCGGGACAGCTGAGGGGTCCCCAGCATTTT. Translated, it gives CASSSGQLRGPQHF.

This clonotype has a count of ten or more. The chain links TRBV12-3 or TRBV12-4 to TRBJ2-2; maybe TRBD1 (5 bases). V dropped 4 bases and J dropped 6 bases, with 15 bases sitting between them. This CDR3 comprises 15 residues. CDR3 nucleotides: TGTGCCAGCAGTTACTTGGGGCTTGGCGCCGGGGAGCTGTTTTTT. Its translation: CASSYLGLGAGELFF.

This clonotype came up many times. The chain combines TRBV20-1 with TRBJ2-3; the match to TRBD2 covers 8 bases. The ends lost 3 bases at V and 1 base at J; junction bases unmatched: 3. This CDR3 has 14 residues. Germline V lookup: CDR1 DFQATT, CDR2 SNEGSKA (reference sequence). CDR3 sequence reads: CSARVTSGTDTQYF. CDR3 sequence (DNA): TGCAGTGCTAGGGTGACTAGCGGCACAGATACGCAGTATTTT.

The DNA for the CDR3 is TGTGCCAGCAGTTCCCTGGGCTCGGGGGGGCCCCAGCATTTT. It translates to CASSSLGSGGPQHF. This sequence joins TRBV27 and TRBJ1-5; possibly TRBD1 for D (5 bases). The CDR3 length is 14 residues. Germline V gene lookup returns CDR1 MNHEY and CDR2 SMNVEV (reference sequence). The germline V and J ends were trimmed by 4 bases and 9 bases, with 16 bases remaining between them.

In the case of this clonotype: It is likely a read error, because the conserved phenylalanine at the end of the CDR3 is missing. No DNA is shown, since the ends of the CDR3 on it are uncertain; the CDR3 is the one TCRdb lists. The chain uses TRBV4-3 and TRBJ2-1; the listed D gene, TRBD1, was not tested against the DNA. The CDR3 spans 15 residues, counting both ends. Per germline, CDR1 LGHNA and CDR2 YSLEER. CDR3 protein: CASSPAASRRGPSEI.

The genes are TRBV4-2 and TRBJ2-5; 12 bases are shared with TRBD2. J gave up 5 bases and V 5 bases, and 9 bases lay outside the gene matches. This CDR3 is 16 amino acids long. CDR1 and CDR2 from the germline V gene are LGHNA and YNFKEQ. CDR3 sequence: CASSVRTSGEGETQYF. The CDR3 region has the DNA TGTGCCAGCAGCGTACGGACTAGCGGGGAGGGGGAGACCCAGTACTTC.

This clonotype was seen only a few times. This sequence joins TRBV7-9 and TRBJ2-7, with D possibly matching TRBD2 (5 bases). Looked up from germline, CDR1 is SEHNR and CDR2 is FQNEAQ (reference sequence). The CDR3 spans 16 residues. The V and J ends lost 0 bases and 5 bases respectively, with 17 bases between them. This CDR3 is CASSLAFSGKRNEQYF. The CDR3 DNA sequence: TGTGCCAGCAGCTTAGCGTTTTCGGGAAAGAGGAACGAGCAGTACTTC.

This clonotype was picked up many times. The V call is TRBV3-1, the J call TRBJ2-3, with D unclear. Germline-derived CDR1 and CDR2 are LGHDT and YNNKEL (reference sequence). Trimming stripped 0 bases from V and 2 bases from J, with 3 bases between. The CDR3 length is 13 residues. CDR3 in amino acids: CASSQDVTDTQYF. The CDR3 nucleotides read TGTGCCAGCAGCCAAGACGTCACAGATACGCAGTATTTT.

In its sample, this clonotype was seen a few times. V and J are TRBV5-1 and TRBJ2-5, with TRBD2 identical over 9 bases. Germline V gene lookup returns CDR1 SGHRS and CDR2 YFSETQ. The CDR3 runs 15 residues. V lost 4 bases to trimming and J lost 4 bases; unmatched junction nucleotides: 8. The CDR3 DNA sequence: TGCGCCAGCAGCCGCGCGGGGGGGCCTTTAGAGACCCAGTACTTC. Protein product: CASSRAGGPLETQYF.

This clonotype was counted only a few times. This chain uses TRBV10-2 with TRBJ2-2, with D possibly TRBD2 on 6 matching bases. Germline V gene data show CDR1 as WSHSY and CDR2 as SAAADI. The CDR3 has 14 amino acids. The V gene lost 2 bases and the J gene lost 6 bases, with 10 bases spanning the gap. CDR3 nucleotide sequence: TGCGCCAGCAGTGAGGTAGCGGTGCCCGGGGAGCTGTTTTTT. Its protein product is CASSEVAVPGELFF.

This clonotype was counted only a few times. CDR3: CAWSGIGGELFF. The CDR3, as DNA: TGTGCCTGGAGTGGGATTGGCGGGGAGCTGTTTTTT. The chain links TRBV30 to TRBJ2-2; D uncertain. V gave up 1 base and J gave up 7 bases, with 7 bases separating them. The germline CDR1 and CDR2 sequences are GTSNPN and SVGIG (reference sequence). The CDR3 covers 12 residues.

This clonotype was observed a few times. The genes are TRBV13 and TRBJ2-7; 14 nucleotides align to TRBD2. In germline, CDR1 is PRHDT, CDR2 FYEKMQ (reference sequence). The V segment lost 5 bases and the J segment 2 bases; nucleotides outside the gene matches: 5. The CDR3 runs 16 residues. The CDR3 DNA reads TGTGCCAGCAGCCGGGGACTAGCGGGGGCCACCTACGAGCAGTACTTC. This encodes CASSRGLAGATYEQYF.

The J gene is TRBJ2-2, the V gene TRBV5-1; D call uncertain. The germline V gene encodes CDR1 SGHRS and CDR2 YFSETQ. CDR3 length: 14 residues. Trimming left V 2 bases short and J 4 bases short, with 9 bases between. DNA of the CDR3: TGCGCCAGCAGCTTCCGAGGTCTCACCGGGGAGCTGTTTTTT. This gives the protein CASSFRGLTGELFF.

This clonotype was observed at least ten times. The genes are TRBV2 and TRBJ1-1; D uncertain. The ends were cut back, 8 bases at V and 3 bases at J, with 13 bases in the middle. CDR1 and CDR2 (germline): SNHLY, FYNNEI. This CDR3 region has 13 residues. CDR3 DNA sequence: TGTGCCAGCCGAGGAGGGTTCGACACTGAAGCTTTCTTT. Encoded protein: CASRGGFDTEAFF.

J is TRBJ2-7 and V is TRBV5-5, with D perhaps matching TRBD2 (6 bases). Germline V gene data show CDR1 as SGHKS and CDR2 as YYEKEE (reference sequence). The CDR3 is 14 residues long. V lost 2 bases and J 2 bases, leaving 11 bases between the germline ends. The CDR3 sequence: CASSFGSGAYEQYF. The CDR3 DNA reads TGTGCCAGCAGCTTCGGTAGCGGAGCCTACGAGCAGTACTTC.

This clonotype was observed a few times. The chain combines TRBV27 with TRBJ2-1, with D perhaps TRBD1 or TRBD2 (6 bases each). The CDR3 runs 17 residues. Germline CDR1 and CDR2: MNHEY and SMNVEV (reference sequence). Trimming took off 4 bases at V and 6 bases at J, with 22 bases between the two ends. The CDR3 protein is CASSSIEMGGSSNEQFF. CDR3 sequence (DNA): TGTGCCAGCAGTTCTATAGAGATGGGGGGCTCTTCCAATGAGCAGTTCTTC.

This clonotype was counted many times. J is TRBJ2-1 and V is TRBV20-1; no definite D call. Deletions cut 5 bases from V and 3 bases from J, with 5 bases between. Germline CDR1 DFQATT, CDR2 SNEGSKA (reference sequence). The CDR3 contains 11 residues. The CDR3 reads CSAASYNEQFF. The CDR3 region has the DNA TGCAGTGCTGCTAGCTACAATGAGCAGTTCTTC.

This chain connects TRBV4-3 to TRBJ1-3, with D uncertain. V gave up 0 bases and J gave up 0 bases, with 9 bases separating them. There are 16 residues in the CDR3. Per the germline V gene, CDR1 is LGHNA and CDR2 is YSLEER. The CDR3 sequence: CASSQDQVISGNTIYF. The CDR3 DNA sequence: TGCGCCAGCAGCCAAGATCAGGTTATCTCTGGAAACACCATATATTTT.

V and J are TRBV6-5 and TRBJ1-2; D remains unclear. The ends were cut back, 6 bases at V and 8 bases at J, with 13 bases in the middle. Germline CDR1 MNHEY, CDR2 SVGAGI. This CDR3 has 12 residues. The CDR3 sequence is CASSLFGRGYTF. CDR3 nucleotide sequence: TGTGCCAGCAGCCTTTTCGGTCGCGGCTACACCTTC.

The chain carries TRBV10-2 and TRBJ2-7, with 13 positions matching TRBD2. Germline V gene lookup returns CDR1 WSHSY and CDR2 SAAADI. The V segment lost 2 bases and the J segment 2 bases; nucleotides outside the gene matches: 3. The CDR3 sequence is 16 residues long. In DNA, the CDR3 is TGCGCCAGCAGTGAGAGACTAGCGGGAGGACCCTACGAGCAGTACTTC. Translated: CASSERLAGGPYEQYF.

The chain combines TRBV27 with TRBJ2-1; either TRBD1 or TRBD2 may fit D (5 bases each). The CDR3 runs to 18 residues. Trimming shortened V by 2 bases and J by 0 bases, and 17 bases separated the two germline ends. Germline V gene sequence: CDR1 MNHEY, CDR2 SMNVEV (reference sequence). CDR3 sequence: CASSLDPRDPGSYNEQFF. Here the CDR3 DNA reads TGTGCCAGCAGTTTAGACCCGAGGGACCCTGGCTCCTACAATGAGCAGTTCTTC.

CDR3 region: CSARKLAGAVNEQFF. The CDR3 coding sequence is TGCAGTGCTAGAAAATTAGCGGGAGCGGTAAATGAGCAGTTCTTC. The chain carries TRBV20-1 and TRBJ2-1; TRBD2 aligns across 9 bases. The CDR3 runs to 15 residues. Trimming cost V 2 bases and J 7 bases; bases outside gene matches: 9. Germline CDR1 is DFQATT and CDR2 is SNEGSKA (reference sequence).